This is a list of T cell receptor beta chains from one sample in a study of PD-1 blockade in mismatch repair-deficient tumors. This table comes from immunoSEQ multiplex PCR, and its TCRdb copy is limited to in-frame clones, with some not included. Altogether about 66,000 clones are present, approximately 82% being singletons, with the ten largest covering over 4.5%. The source was peripheral blood, collected 2 weeks after starting pembrolizumab. Every receptor here comes from an adult with mismatch repair-deficient cancer. The CDR3 runs from the conserved cysteine through the conserved F or W.

>TRBJ2-2|TRBV9
CASSPRRLDTGELFF
>TRBJ1-1|TRBV7-9
CASSSSRDTEEAFF
>TRBJ2-7|TRBV7-2
CASSRDRDGEQYF
>TRBJ2-7|TRBV5-5
CASSLGLAVYEQYF
>TRBJ2-2|TRBV6-4
CASSDSPGLNTGELFF
>TRBJ2-5|TRBV2
CASSAVTETQYF
>TRBJ1-5|TRBV19
CASSMGGQGNQPQHF
>TRBJ1-5|TRBV2
CASSRGPNQPQHF
>TRBJ2-4|TRBV7-6
CASSLPGSIQYF
>TRBJ2-1|TRBV9
CASSGQTRIPYNEQFF
>TRBJ2-2|TRBV7-2
CASSQLAGETGELFF
>TRBJ2-1|TRBV5-4
CASRPPSGSSGYNEQFF
>TRBJ2-7|TRBV28
CASSLTVETSGSSYEQYF
>TRBJ2-1|TRBV29-1
CSGNLAGVSNEQFF
>TRBJ1-1|TRBV6-1
CASKQGSGTEAFF
>TRBJ1-2|TRBV30
CAWWDRYYGYTF
>TRBJ2-7|TRBV7-2
CASSPQGGSFLYF
>TRBJ2-3|TRBV11-3
CASSLMRSSTDTQYF
>TRBJ2-5|TRBV29-1
CSVGSSGRAGETQYF
>TRBJ2-7|TRBV12-5
CASGLGTGYEQYF
>TRBJ2-1|TRBV19
CASIPRAGAVNEQFF
>TRBJ2-2|TRBV9
CASSVETRVNTGELFF
>TRBJ1-2|TRBV29-1
CSVEDSPNYGYTF
>TRBJ2-1|TRBV9
CASSVTRGSNEQFF
>TRBJ2-1|TRBV9
CASSLRESTGNEQFF
>TRBJ2-7|TRBV10-3
CAISESRGRGYEQYF
>TRBJ2-2|TRBV7-2
CASSLDSGRAVTGELFF
>TRBJ2-1|TRBV13
CASSRVPVTGSSYNEQFF
>TRBJ2-7|TRBV11-2
CASSLEGGFSYEQYF
>TRBJ2-7|TRBV28
CASSFLPGQNSYEQYF
>TRBJ2-7|TRBV27
CASSFSQGALYEQYF
>TRBJ1-3|TRBV5-1
CASSGGPGLASGNTIYF
>TRBJ1-2|TRBV27
CASSLGTGGRGYTF
>TRBJ2-3|TRBV12-5
CASGLPEAVDTQYF
>TRBJ1-5|TRBV6-5
CASSLNSNQPQHF
>TRBJ1-2|TRBV5-4
CASSLRANYGYTF